This TCR beta chain was identified in a study of OX40 agonist ivuxolimab in advanced cancers. About the study: Patients were treated with intravenous ivuxolimab, dosed at 0.01 to 10 mg/kg and infused every 2 weeks. Three patients, one with hepatocellular carcinoma and two with cutaneous melanoma, responded partially.

At cycle 4 day 1, cycle 7 day 1, and baseline, blood was sampled. The CDR3 spans 15 residues. Per the germline V gene, CDR1 is LNHDA and CDR2 is SQIVND (reference sequence). V dropped 5 bases and J dropped 1 base, with 12 bases sitting between them. Sequenced by immunoSEQ multiplex PCR; TCRdb stores in-frame clones only, minus some. The sample gives some 86,000 clones, 70% to 90% of which show up once; roughly 3.4% is in the top ten. This TCR was sampled from an adult with an advanced solid tumor such as melanoma, head and neck, liver or kidney cancer. Sequencing was performed on CD4+ or CD8+ T cells sorted from blood, taken in a trial of the OX40 agonist ivuxolimab. The chain employs TRBV19 and TRBJ2-4; D remains ambiguous. CDR3 nucleotide sequence: TGTGCCAGTAGTCTGGCAGATTGGGCCAAAAACATTCAGTACTTC. It encodes CASSLADWAKNIQYF. Based on the CDR3 plus reference TRBV19 and TRBJ2-4, the full variable domain is DGGITQSPKYLFRKEGQNVTLSCEQNLNHDAMYWYRQDPGQGLRLIYYSQIVNDFQKGDIAEGYSVSREKKESFPLTVTSAQKNPTAFYLCASSLADWAKNIQYFGAGTRLSVL.